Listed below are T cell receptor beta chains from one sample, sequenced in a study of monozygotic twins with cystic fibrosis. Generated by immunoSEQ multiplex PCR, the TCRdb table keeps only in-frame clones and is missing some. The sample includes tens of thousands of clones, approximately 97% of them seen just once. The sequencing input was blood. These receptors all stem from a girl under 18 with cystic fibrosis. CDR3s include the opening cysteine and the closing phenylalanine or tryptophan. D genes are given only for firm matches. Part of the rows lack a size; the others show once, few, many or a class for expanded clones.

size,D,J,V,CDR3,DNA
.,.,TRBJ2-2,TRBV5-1,CASSLSRSNTGELFF,TGCGCCAGCAGCTTGTCCCGGTCGAACACCGGGGAGCTGTTTTTT
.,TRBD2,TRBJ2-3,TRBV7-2,CASLGAGEMADTQYF,TGTGCCAGCCTAGGGGCGGGAGAAATGGCAGATACGCAGTATTTT
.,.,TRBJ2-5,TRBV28,CASSLFFPATQYF,TGTGCCAGCAGTTTATTTTTTCCCGCGACCCAGTACTTC
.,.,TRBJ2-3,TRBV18,CASSPPGLPTDTQYF,TGTGCCAGCTCACCTCCAGGGTTGCCGACAGATACGCAGTATTTT
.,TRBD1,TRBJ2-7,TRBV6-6,CASSYGGTGAHEQYF,TGTGCCAGCAGTTACGGGGGGACAGGGGCCCACGAGCAGTACTTC
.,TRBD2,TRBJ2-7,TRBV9,CASSTLGLAGPYEQYF,TGTGCCAGCAGCACTCTCGGACTAGCGGGACCCTACGAGCAGTACTTC
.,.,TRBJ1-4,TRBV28,CASSLGRTHEKLFF,TGTGCCAGCAGTTTAGGGCGGACCCATGAAAAACTGTTTTTT
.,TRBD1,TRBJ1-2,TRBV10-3,CAISAADRGANYGYTF,TGTGCCATCAGTGCCGCGGACAGGGGTGCTAACTATGGCTACACCTTC
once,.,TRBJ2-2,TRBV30,CAWSVLRQLFF,TGTGCCTGGAGTGTACTTCGACAACTGTTTTTT
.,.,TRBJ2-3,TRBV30,CAWSGAQVLPTDTQYF,TGTGCCTGGAGCGGGGCACAGGTATTGCCCACAGATACGCAGTATTTT
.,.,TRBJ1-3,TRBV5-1,CASSLGLRVENTIYF,TGCGCCAGCAGCTTGGGACTGCGGGTGGAAAACACCATATATTTT
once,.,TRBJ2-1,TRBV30,CAWRAGPPYNEQFF,TGTGCCTGGAGGGCCGGGCCGCCCTACAATGAGCAGTTCTTC
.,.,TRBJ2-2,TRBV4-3,CASSQDLPGTGELFF,TGCGCCAGCAGCCAAGATTTACCGGGCACCGGGGAGCTGTTTTTT
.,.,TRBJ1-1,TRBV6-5,CASRAYDSFFEAFF,TGTGCCAGCAGGGCCTACGACAGCTTTTTTGAAGCTTTCTTT
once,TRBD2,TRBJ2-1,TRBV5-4,CASSPSTSSGGSYNEQFF,TGTGCCAGCAGCCCGTCAACTTCTAGCGGGGGCTCCTACAATGAGCAGTTCTTC
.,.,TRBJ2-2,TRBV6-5,CASSFVTGELFF,TGTGCCAGCAGTTTTGTTACCGGGGAGCTGTTTTTT
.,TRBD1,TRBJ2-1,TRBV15,CATSGPRGSYNEQFF,TGTGCCACCAGCGGCCCCAGGGGGTCCTACAATGAGCAGTTCTTC
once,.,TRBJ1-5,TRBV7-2,CASSPRWENQPQHF,TGTGCCAGCAGCCCCCGCTGGGAAAATCAGCCCCAGCATTTT
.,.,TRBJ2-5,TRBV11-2,CASSPGGFFGTAQETQYF,TGTGCCAGCAGCCCAGGAGGCTTTTTTGGGACTGCCCAGGAGACCCAGTACTTC
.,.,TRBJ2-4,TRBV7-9,CASSGNTKNIQYF,TGTGCCAGCAGCGGAAATACCAAAAACATTCAGTACTTC
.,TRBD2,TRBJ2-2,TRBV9,CASSAGGANTGELFF,TGTGCCAGCAGCGCCGGGGGGGCCAACACCGGGGAGCTGTTTTTT
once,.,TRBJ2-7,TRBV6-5,CASRDRETYEQYF,TGTGCCAGTCGGGACCGGGAAACCTACGAGCAGTACTTC
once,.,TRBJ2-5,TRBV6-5,CASSYSVTLRYF,TGTGCCAGCAGTTACTCGGTAACCTTGCGGTACTTC
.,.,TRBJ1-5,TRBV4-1,CASSQEHGSFNQPQHF,TGCGCCAGCAGCCAAGAACACGGGAGTTTCAATCAGCCCCAGCATTTT
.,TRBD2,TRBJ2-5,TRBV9,CASSPGLAVSRGETQYF,TGTGCCAGCAGCCCGGGACTAGCGGTATCACGGGGTGAGACCCAGTACTTC
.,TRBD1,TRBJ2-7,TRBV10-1,CASSGGPGTGGEGPEQYF,TGCGCCAGCAGTGGGGGTCCCGGGACAGGGGGCGAAGGTCCCGAGCAGTACTTC
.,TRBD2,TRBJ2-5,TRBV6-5,CASSSTSGSGETQYF,TGTGCCAGCAGTTCGACTAGCGGGAGCGGTGAGACCCAGTACTTC
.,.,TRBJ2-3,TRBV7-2,CASSLGVPGHTDTQYF,TGTGCCAGCAGCTTAGGTGTCCCGGGACACACAGATACGCAGTATTTT
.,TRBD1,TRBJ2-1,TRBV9,CASSVEDGTPGQGYNEQFF,TGTGCCAGCAGCGTAGAGGATGGTACCCCGGGACAGGGGTACAATGAGCAGTTCTTC
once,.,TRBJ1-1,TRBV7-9,CASSPPKGDGEAFF,TGTGCCAGCAGCCCGCCCAAGGGGGACGGAGAAGCTTTCTTT
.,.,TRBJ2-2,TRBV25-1,CASIGTGYTGELFF,TGTGCCAGCATCGGTACAGGGTATACCGGGGAGCTGTTTTTT
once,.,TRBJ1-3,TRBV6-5,CASSYSAGGNTIYF,TGTGCCAGCAGTTACTCGGCAGGGGGAAACACCATATATTTT
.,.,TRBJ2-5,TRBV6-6,CASSYSGTEETQYF,TGTGCCAGCAGTTACTCCGGGACCGAAGAGACCCAGTACTTC
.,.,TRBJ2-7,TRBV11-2,CASSLERDEQYF,TGTGCCAGCAGCTTAGAGCGAGACGAGCAGTACTTC
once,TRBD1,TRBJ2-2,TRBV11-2,CASRAGGVSSGELFF,TGTGCCAGCAGAGCAGGGGGCGTTTCATCCGGGGAGCTGTTTTTT
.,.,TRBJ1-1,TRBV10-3,CATRRGDTEAFF,TGTGCCACCCGAAGAGGGGACACTGAAGCTTTCTTT